These 28 T cell receptor beta chains came from one sample sequenced in a study of PD-1 blockade in classical Hodgkin lymphoma. Some clones are missing from TCRdb's copy, which holds only in-frame ones; the method was immunoSEQ multiplex PCR. The sample has over 60,000 clones, just over 90% seen once. Stated time point: cycle 4 day 1 (C4D1), after more than 5 weeks of nivolumab. In every patient, relapse followed autologous stem cell transplantation, while exposure to brentuximab vedotin differed. The source was peripheral blood mononuclear cells (PBMCs), collected before the fourth cycle of nivolumab. The source of these receptors is a human donor with classical Hodgkin lymphoma.

The chain combines TRBV27 with TRBJ1-2; 11 bases fit TRBD1. The CDR3 consists of 15 residues. V lost 2 bases and J lost 3; bases outside the gene matches: 2. CDR1 and CDR2 (germline): MNHEY, SMNVEV (reference sequence). CDR3 bases: TGTGCCAGCAGTTTACGGGGACAGGGGGACTATGGCTACACCTTC. This gives the protein CASSLRGQGDYGYTF.

This clone was observed once. CDR3 bases: TGTGCCAGCAGCTTGGGCCCTAGCGGCGCCTGGGGCTACAATGAGCAGTTCTTC. This encodes CASSLGPSGAWGYNEQFF. This chain connects TRBV5-4 to TRBJ2-1; 7 bases fit TRBD2. This CDR3 comprises 18 residues. CDR1 and CDR2 from the germline V gene are SGHNT and YYREEE (reference sequence). J was trimmed by 3 bases and V by 0 bases; bases with no gene match: 12.

The chain carries TRBV5-1 and TRBJ2-7; tentative D call: TRBD2 (5 bases). V dropped 0 bases and J dropped 0 bases, with 10 bases sitting between them. Germline CDR1 SGHRS, CDR2 YFSETQ. The CDR3 covers 15 residues. In DNA, the CDR3 is TGCGCCAGCAGCTTGGGGCTAGCCCTCTCCTACGAGCAGTACTTC. This encodes CASSLGLALSYEQYF.

The V and J genes are TRBV15 and TRBJ2-7; D not certain. Trimming stripped 0 bases from V and 2 bases from J, with 11 bases between. CDR3 length: 15 residues. CDR1 and CDR2 from the germline V gene are LNHNV and YYDKDF (reference sequence). CDR3 region: CATSRDRLRTYEQYF. The CDR3 DNA reads TGTGCCACCAGCAGAGATCGGTTGAGAACCTACGAGCAGTACTTC.

This sequence joins TRBV4-1 and TRBJ2-1; D gene uncertain. Trimming stripped 6 bases from V and 10 bases from J, with 13 bases between. CDR1 is MGHRA, CDR2 YSYEKL, per germline. There are 12 residues in the CDR3. The CDR3 DNA reads as TGCGCCAGCAGAACCAGGTCCGGGGAGCAGTTCTTC. Its protein product is CASRTRSGEQFF.

The chain is built from TRBV7-6 and TRBJ2-6, with D possibly matching TRBD1 (6 bases). From germline, CDR1 is SGHVS and CDR2 FNYEAQ. The CDR3 covers 19 residues. Between the trimmed V and J ends, which lost 0 bases and 0 bases, there was a span of 15 bases. The chain's CDR3 is CASSLARGSPSSGANVLTF. In DNA form, the CDR3 reads TGTGCCAGCAGCTTAGCTAGGGGGTCCCCAAGCTCTGGGGCCAACGTCCTGACTTTC.

The chain links TRBV27 to TRBJ2-1; TRBD1 is a possible D gene (6 bases). Germline CDR1 is MNHEY and CDR2 is SMNVEV (reference sequence). With 1 base removed from V and 0 bases from J, the gap between germline ends came to 28 bases. This CDR3 is built from 22 residues. The CDR3 bases are TGTGCCAGCAGTTTATTCGTGCCTTACAGGGACGTGGGTGTGGGCTCCTACAATGAGCAGTTCTTC. Its protein is CASSLFVPYRDVGVGSYNEQFF.

The table lists this clone with a count of one. The V gene is TRBV29-1, the J gene TRBJ1-2; no reliable D call. Trimming pared 5 bases from V and 7 bases from J, leaving 11 bases between. From germline, CDR1 is SQVTM and CDR2 ANQGSEA. The CDR3 covers 11 residues. CDR3 sequence (DNA): TGCAGCGTTTCCGAGTCGGGTGGCTACACCTTC. This codes for CSVSESGGYTF.

This chain joins TRBV30 and TRBJ2-1, with D unresolved. Germline V gene lookup returns CDR1 GTSNPN and CDR2 SVGIG (reference sequence). The CDR3 consists of 15 residues. Between the trimmed V and J ends, which lost 2 bases and 1 base, there was a span of 12 bases. The CDR3 DNA sequence: TGTGCCTGGAGTCCCGCCGAACATTCCTACAATGAGCAGTTCTTC. Encoded protein: CAWSPAEHSYNEQFF.

The rearrangement links TRBV20-1 to TRBJ2-3, with TRBD1 matching over 7 bases. The length of the CDR3 is 9 residues. Germline V CDR1 and CDR2: DFQATT, SNEGSKA (reference sequence). CDR3 coding DNA: TGCAGACAGGGGGATACGCAGTATTTT. As protein: CRQGDTQYF.

CDR3 coding DNA: TGTGCCAGCAGCTTGGTTTCAGGGGAGGATACGCAGTATTTT. It encodes CASSLVSGEDTQYF. This chain uses TRBV5-4 with TRBJ2-3, with D maybe TRBD1 (6 bases). Germline V gives CDR1 SGHNT, CDR2 YYREEE (reference sequence). V was clipped by 0 bases and J by 6 bases, with 11 bases between them. The CDR3 is 14 residues long. Filled out from reference TRBV5-4 and TRBJ2-3, the complete variable domain reads ETGVTQSPTHLIKTRGQQVTLRCSSQSGHNTVSWYQQALGQGPQFIFQYYREEENGRGNFPPRFSGLQFPNYSSELNVNALELDDSALYLCASSLVSGEDTQYFGPGTRLTVL.

The V gene is TRBV13, the J gene TRBJ2-3, with D perhaps matching TRBD2 (6 bases). CDR1 is PRHDT and CDR2 is FYEKMQ in the germline V gene (reference sequence). CDR3 length: 14 residues. With 5 bases removed from V and 2 bases from J, the gap between germline ends came to 11 bases. DNA for the CDR3: TGTGCCAGCAGCCCCGGACTACACACAGATACGCAGTATTTT. Translated, it gives CASSPGLHTDTQYF.

The chain couples TRBV27 to TRBJ1-2, with 7 bases lining up with TRBD1. The V segment lost 5 bases and the J segment 4 bases; nucleotides outside the gene matches: 7. Per the germline V gene, CDR1 is MNHEY and CDR2 is SMNVEV (reference sequence). This CDR3 comprises 14 residues. CDR3 DNA: TGTGCCAGCAGTGGGGACAGAGGGTTCTATGGCTACACCTTC. As protein: CASSGDRGFYGYTF.

The chain recombines TRBV9 with TRBJ2-4; 8 nucleotides match TRBD2. The CDR3 is made up of 14 amino acids. Trimming at V came to 4 bases and at J to 6 bases, leaving 6 bases not matched to a gene. Germline V lookup: CDR1 SGDLS, CDR2 YYNGEE. CDR3 amino acids: CASSPRLAGNIQYF. The CDR3 DNA is TGTGCCAGCAGCCCGAGGCTAGCGGGAAACATTCAGTACTTC.

The chain couples TRBV27 to TRBJ2-7, with a weak D call TRBD2 (5 bases). Germline values: CDR1 MNHEY, CDR2 SMNVEV (reference sequence). With 4 bases removed from V and 3 bases from J, the gap between germline ends came to 19 bases. CDR3 size: 16 residues. The CDR3 sequence is CASSSPRVSGYYEQYF. The CDR3 DNA reads as TGTGCCAGCAGTTCCCCGAGGGTTTCGGGGTACTACGAGCAGTACTTC.

This rearrangement joins TRBV6-5 to TRBJ2-7, with 12 bases lining up with TRBD2. V lost 2 bases to trimming and J lost 2 bases; unmatched junction nucleotides: 1. The CDR3 sequence is 15 residues long. The V gene's germline CDR1 is MNHEY and CDR2 SVGAGI. CDR3 sequence reads: CASSYRLAGAYEQYF. The CDR3 nucleotides are TGTGCCAGCAGTTACCGACTAGCGGGGGCCTACGAGCAGTACTTC.

This chain joins TRBV29-1 and TRBJ1-1; D may be TRBD1 (5 bases). From germline, CDR1 is SQVTM and CDR2 ANQGSEA. Trimming pared 7 bases from V and 7 bases from J, leaving 16 bases between. The CDR3 spans 12 residues. CDR3 in amino acids: CSANGGDSEAFF. As DNA, the CDR3 is TGCAGCGCCAACGGGGGAGACAGTGAAGCTTTCTTT.

This chain uses TRBV10-2 with TRBJ2-3, with a tentative D call TRBD2 (5 bases). This CDR3 region has 16 residues. CDR1 WSHSY and CDR2 SAAADI come from the germline V gene. Trimming cost V 2 bases and J 2 bases, with 14 bases left between them. CDR3 residues: CASSESGPRDTDTQYF. The CDR3 DNA is TGCGCCAGCAGTGAGAGTGGGCCGAGGGACACAGATACGCAGTATTTT.

Only one count was recorded for this clone. This rearrangement joins TRBV7-9 to TRBJ2-1; 8 nucleotides line up with TRBD1. Germline V gene sequence: CDR1 SEHNR, CDR2 FQNEAQ (reference sequence). After removal of 8 bases from V and 4 bases from J, the junction contained 10 bases not matched to a gene. The CDR3 is 15 residues long. The CDR3 DNA reads as TGTGCCAGCTCCCATCCGGGACAGGCTTACAATGAGCAGTTCTTC. It yields the protein CASSHPGQAYNEQFF.

The genes are TRBV5-1 and TRBJ2-5; D unclear. The germline V gene has CDR1 SGHRS and CDR2 YFSETQ. The V end was cut by 0 bases, the J end by 5 bases, with 5 bases between. The CDR3 is 12 amino acids. DNA for the CDR3: TGCGCCAGCAGCTTGGAGACGGAGACCCAGTACTTC. Translating gives CASSLETETQYF.

Notes on this clone: Germline and junction disagree at one end, which may indicate a read error. The chain carries TRBV7-9 and TRBJ2-1; no clear D. This CDR3 has 11 amino acids. CDR1 and CDR2 (germline): SEHNR, FQNEAQ (reference sequence). The CDR3 spells CASRLVNEQFF. CDR3 nucleotide sequence: TGTGCCAGCAGGTTAGTTAATGAGCAGTTCTTC.

This clone showed up just once. The gene calls are TRBV10-2 and TRBJ2-3; 12 bases align to TRBD2. The junction had 10 bases not matched to a gene; V was cut back by 8 bases and J by 4 bases. Germline lookup yields CDR1 WSHSY and CDR2 SAAADI. This CDR3 has 16 amino acids. The CDR3: CASFASGGAVADTQYF. In DNA form, the CDR3 reads TGCGCCAGCTTCGCTAGCGGGGGGGCAGTAGCAGATACGCAGTATTTT.

This clone appeared a few times. CDR3 in DNA: TGTGCCAGCAGTGACCAGCCGGGGAGTGGCTACACCTTC. This codes for CASSDQPGSGYTF. This sequence joins TRBV25-1 and TRBJ1-2; D unclear. Germline CDR1 is MGHDK and CDR2 is SYGVNS. CDR3 length equals 13 residues. V was pared by 3 bases and J by 7 bases, with 12 bases between.

This rearrangement joins TRBV5-6 to TRBJ2-3; 9 positions match TRBD2. The CDR3 spans 15 residues. Germline trimming cut 1 base from V and 3 bases from J; bases unmatched to any gene: 3. Per germline, CDR1 SGHDT and CDR2 YYEEEE. In nucleotides, the CDR3 is TGTGCCAGCAGCTTGAGTCTAGCGGGAACAGATACGCAGTATTTT. Residues: CASSLSLAGTDTQYF. Drawing the rest from reference TRBV5-6 and TRBJ2-3, the complete variable domain is DAGVTQSPTHLIKTRGQQVTLRCSPKSGHDTVSWYQQALGQGPQFIFQYYEEEERQRGNFPDRFSGHQFPNYSSELNVNALLLGDSALYLCASSLSLAGTDTQYFGPGTRLTVL.

The genes are TRBV19 and TRBJ2-1; 9 nucleotides align to TRBD1. Germline lookup yields CDR1 LNHDA and CDR2 SQIVND (reference sequence). V dropped 7 bases and J dropped 4; count of bases not matched to a gene: 14. This CDR3 has 17 amino acids. CDR3 amino acids: CASMPFPGTGFYNEQFF. As DNA, the CDR3 is TGTGCCAGTATGCCATTTCCCGGGACAGGGTTTTACAATGAGCAGTTCTTC.

J is TRBJ1-5 and V is TRBV5-1; no definite D call. Germline assignment: CDR1 SGHRS and CDR2 YFSETQ. There are 15 residues in the CDR3. Trimming shortened V by 0 bases and J by 2 bases, and 9 bases separated the two germline ends. The CDR3 spells CASSLDLGGNQPQHF. CDR3 coding DNA: TGCGCCAGCAGCTTGGACCTTGGGGGCAATCAGCCCCAGCATTTT.

The chain has TRBV5-4 and TRBJ2-7; possibly TRBD2 for D (5 bases). The CDR3 is 15 residues long. In germline, CDR1 is SGHNT, CDR2 YYREEE (reference sequence). Trimming took off 1 base at V and 3 bases at J, with 14 bases between the two ends. The CDR3 sequence is CASSLLERDGYEQYF. The DNA of the CDR3 is TGTGCCAGCAGCTTGTTGGAGAGGGATGGCTACGAGCAGTACTTC.

V gene TRBV6-6 combines with J gene TRBJ2-5, with D unclear. Germline loops: CDR1 MNHNY, CDR2 SVGAGI (reference sequence). The CDR3 contains 15 residues. Trimming shortened V by 0 bases and J by 5 bases, and 13 bases separated the two germline ends. This CDR3 reads CASSYSTALWETQYF. The DNA of the CDR3 is TGTGCCAGCAGTTACTCGACGGCCCTTTGGGAGACCCAGTACTTC.